The 22 T cell receptor beta chains presented below share a single source sample, sequenced in a study of T cell responses to AZD1222 COVID-19 vaccine. The method was immunoSEQ multiplex PCR; TCRdb's version includes in-frame clones alone and lacks a portion of them. Here the sample spans roughly 150,000 clones, around 90% being singletons. The sequencing here drew on peripheral blood, taken on day 0 of AZD1222 vaccination. Source of these receptors: an adult in good health.

This clone appeared a single time. The rearrangement joins TRBV6-2 or TRBV6-3 to TRBJ2-1, with D possibly TRBD2 on 7 matching bases. V dropped 2 bases and J dropped 15 bases, with 14 bases sitting between them. The CDR3 contains 12 residues. Germline CDR1 reads MNHEY; CDR2 reads SVGEGT. The CDR3 sequence: CASSYPGGGAFF. CDR3 bases: TGTGCCAGCAGTTACCCAGGTGGGGGGGCGTTCTTC.

The chain uses TRBV4-2 and TRBJ2-2; the match to TRBD2 covers 12 bases. Germline V CDR1 and CDR2: LGHNA, YNFKEQ. The CDR3 contains 18 residues. The V gene end was trimmed by 3 bases and the J gene end by 3 bases; junction bases not matched to a gene: 8. The chain's CDR3 is CASSQRLAGGPDTGELFF. CDR3 sequence (DNA): TGTGCCAGCAGCCAGCGGCTAGCGGGAGGGCCGGACACCGGGGAGCTGTTTTTT.

The rearrangement links TRBV7-3 to TRBJ2-1; 16 bases align to TRBD2. CDR1 is SGHTA, CDR2 FQGTGA, per germline. The J segment lost 7 bases and the V segment lost 3 bases, leaving 3 bases of the junction unmatched. CDR3 length equals 16 residues. CDR3 region: CASSLGLAGGRNEQFF. The DNA for the CDR3 is TGTGCCAGCAGCTTGGGACTAGCGGGAGGGCGAAATGAGCAGTTCTTC.

The rearrangement uses TRBV27 and TRBJ2-7, with 7 bases lining up with TRBD2. The germline V gene encodes CDR1 MNHEY and CDR2 SMNVEV (reference sequence). This CDR3 has 18 residues. Trimming took 1 base from V and 0 from J; bases not matched to a gene: 12. CDR3 sequence reads: CASSLYPPTGGFSYEQYF. The CDR3 DNA follows: TGTGCCAGCAGTTTATATCCCCCCACGGGAGGTTTCTCCTACGAGCAGTACTTC.

The V and J genes are TRBV11-2 and TRBJ1-2; TRBD1 agrees at 7 bases. The CDR3 sequence is 15 residues long. V trimming: 6 bases; J trimming: 4 bases; junction bases outside the gene matches: 11. Germline V gene lookup returns CDR1 SGHAT and CDR2 FQNNGV. CDR3 nucleotides: TGTGCCAGCAGTTCTACTCGGACAGGCTCCTATGGCTACACCTTC. It encodes CASSSTRTGSYGYTF. Full variable domain (missing parts from reference TRBV11-2 and TRBJ1-2): EAGVAQSPRYKIIEKRQSVAFWCNPISGHATLYWYQQILGQGPKLLIQFQNNGVVDDSQLPKDRFSAERLKGVDSTLKIQPAKLEDSAVYLCASSSTRTGSYGYTFGSGTRLTVV.

The rearrangement links TRBV7-9 to TRBJ1-6, with 7 bases that match TRBD1. This CDR3 has 14 amino acids. CDR1 and CDR2 (germline): SEHNR, FQNEAQ (reference sequence). Unmatched junction bases numbered 2, after V lost 3 bases and J lost 6 bases. Here the CDR3 reads CASSFRDSNSPLHF. The CDR3 DNA is TGTGCCAGCAGCTTTAGGGACAGTAATTCACCCCTCCACTTT.

This chain uses TRBV30 with TRBJ1-1; 7 bases are shared with TRBD1. This CDR3 is built from 12 residues. Per the germline V gene, CDR1 is GTSNPN and CDR2 is SVGIG (reference sequence). V was clipped by 3 bases and J by 4 bases; unmatched bases: 2. CDR3 sequence (DNA): TGTGCCTGGAGCGAGGGGGCCACTGAAGCTTTCTTT. Amino acids: CAWSEGATEAFF.

This chain joins TRBV5-6 and TRBJ1-1; D not certain. The CDR3 totals 14 residues. The V gene lost 1 base and the J gene lost 0 bases, with 7 bases spanning the gap. The germline V gene encodes CDR1 SGHDT and CDR2 YYEEEE. CDR3 DNA: TGTGCCAGCAGCTTGAATGGGATGAACACTGAAGCTTTCTTT. Protein product: CASSLNGMNTEAFF. The full variable domain, completed using reference TRBV5-6 and TRBJ1-1, is DAGVTQSPTHLIKTRGQQVTLRCSPKSGHDTVSWYQQALGQGPQFIFQYYEEEERQRGNFPDRFSGHQFPNYSSELNVNALLLGDSALYLCASSLNGMNTEAFFGQGTRLTVV.

For the CDR3, the DNA is TGTGCCAGCAGTCCTAACGCGGGGGCTCCTCAAGAGACCCAGTACTTC. This sequence encodes CASSPNAGAPQETQYF. The gene calls are TRBV7-9 and TRBJ2-5; D perhaps matches TRBD2 (7 bases). CDR1 and CDR2 from the germline V gene are SEHNR and FQNEAQ (reference sequence). Trimming removed 6 bases at V and 2 bases at J, with 19 bases between. The CDR3 covers 16 residues.

This chain links TRBV7-2 with TRBJ1-5; weak D call: TRBD1 (6 bases). The ends were cut back, 3 bases at V and 3 bases at J, with 18 bases in the middle. This CDR3 is 17 amino acids long. Germline CDR1 is SGHTA and CDR2 is FQGNSA. The CDR3 nucleotides read TGTGCCAGCAGCTTCGATTTTTCACAGGGACCCAATCAGCCCCAGCATTTT. Its translation: CASSFDFSQGPNQPQHF.

V is TRBV2 and J is TRBJ1-1; D possibly corresponds to TRBD1 (5 bases). CDR3 length: 17 amino acids. Germline CDR1 reads SNHLY; CDR2 reads FYNNEI. V shed 8 bases and J shed 2 bases, with 24 bases lying between them. The CDR3 sequence is CASGLPRGAGTNTEAFF. The DNA of the CDR3 is TGTGCCAGCGGCCTCCCAAGAGGGGCGGGGACCAACACTGAAGCTTTCTTT.

J is TRBJ2-1 and V is TRBV6-5, with D unclear. Germline V gene sequence: CDR1 MNHEY, CDR2 SVGAGI. V was trimmed by 6 bases and J by 6 bases, leaving 15 bases between them. This CDR3 comprises 14 residues. Here the CDR3 DNA reads TGTGCCAGCAGCCTAGGGCTGCGAGCCAATGAGCAGTTCTTC. It yields the protein CASSLGLRANEQFF.

The chain combines TRBV29-1 with TRBJ2-1; no clear D gene. The CDR3 has 14 residues. The ends were cut back, 4 bases at V and 0 bases at J, with 10 bases in the middle. CDR1 is SQVTM, CDR2 ANQGSEA, per germline. CDR3 coding DNA: TGCAGCGTTGCTGGTAGCCGCTCCTACAATGAGCAGTTCTTC. Translated, it gives CSVAGSRSYNEQFF.

The chain links TRBV3-1 (or the pseudogene TRBV3-2) to TRBJ1-4; D perhaps matches TRBD1 (6 bases). The CDR3 totals 14 residues. Germline values: CDR1 LGHDT, CDR2 YNNKEL (reference sequence). Trimming left V 4 bases short and J 8 bases short, with 14 bases between. The CDR3 region is CASSPQGGWEKLFF. CDR3 coding DNA: TGTGCCAGCAGCCCACAGGGAGGTTGGGAAAAACTGTTTTTT.

V gene TRBV5-4 combines with J gene TRBJ2-7; D is possibly TRBD2 (6 bases). The germline CDR1 and CDR2 sequences are SGHNT and YYREEE (reference sequence). V was clipped by 3 bases and J by 7 bases, with 17 bases between them. This CDR3 region has 14 residues. Written as DNA, the CDR3 is TGTGCCAGCAGCTCCGGGGGTAGGACTTTTGAGCAGTACTTC. It specifies CASSSGGRTFEQYF.

The chain couples TRBV7-9 to TRBJ1-1, with 7 bases that match TRBD1. V lost 2 bases and J lost 5; bases outside the gene matches: 2. This CDR3 region has 13 residues. Germline V gene sequence: CDR1 SEHNR, CDR2 FQNEAQ (reference sequence). CDR3 amino acids: CASSLTGATEAFF. The DNA of the CDR3 is TGTGCCAGCAGCTTAACAGGGGCGACTGAAGCTTTCTTT. Based on the CDR3 plus reference TRBV7-9 and TRBJ1-1, the full variable domain is DTGVSQNPRHKITKRGQNVTFRCDPISEHNRLYWYRQTLGQGPEFLTYFQNEAQLEKSRLLSDRFSAERPKGSFSTLEIQRTEQGDSAMYLCASSLTGATEAFFGQGTRLTVV.

This clone was seen only a few times. The chain employs TRBV2 and TRBJ1-4, with TRBD1 identical over 7 bases. The CDR3 covers 16 residues. V lost 9 bases to trimming and J lost 7 bases; unmatched junction nucleotides: 17. In germline, CDR1 is SNHLY, CDR2 FYNNEI. This CDR3 is CAREGARSSGGEKLFF. The CDR3 DNA sequence: TGTGCCAGAGAGGGGGCTCGATCTTCAGGAGGTGAAAAACTGTTTTTT.

The chain joins TRBV6-6 to TRBJ2-6; TRBD1 aligns across 9 bases. CDR3 length: 17 amino acids. Germline CDR1 and CDR2: MNHNY and SVGAGI (reference sequence). V lost 5 bases and J lost 2; bases outside the gene matches: 7. The DNA for the CDR3 is TGTGCCAGCAGTCGAGGGACAGGGAGTCCTGGGGCCAACGTCCTGACTTTC. This translates into CASSRGTGSPGANVLTF.

The J gene is TRBJ2-7, the V gene TRBV19; 8 bases line up with TRBD1. The germline V gene encodes CDR1 LNHDA and CDR2 SQIVND (reference sequence). This CDR3 is built from 14 residues. V trimming: 4 bases; J trimming: 1 base; junction bases outside the gene matches: 3. CDR3 nucleotide sequence: TGTGCCAGTAGTACAGGACAGGGATCCTACGAGCAGTACTTC. Protein product: CASSTGQGSYEQYF.

The CDR3 protein is CATSLRDRGRSSNEKLFF. In nucleotides, the CDR3 is TGTGCCACCAGCTTACGAGACAGGGGGCGAAGTTCTAATGAAAAACTGTTTTTT. The gene calls are TRBV10-3 and TRBJ1-4, with 10 nucleotides matching TRBD1. The CDR3 totals 18 residues. Germline V gene sequence: CDR1 ENHRY, CDR2 SYGVKD. Unmatched junction bases numbered 17, after V lost 10 bases and J lost 3 bases.

The chain links TRBV30 to TRBJ1-1; TRBD1 matches 11 bases. The CDR3 has 14 residues. V was clipped by 4 bases and J by 4 bases; unmatched bases: 5. CDR1 is GTSNPN, CDR2 SVGIG, per germline (reference sequence). CDR3 sequence reads: CAWTGQGATTEAFF. The CDR3 nucleotides read TGTGCCTGGACCGGACAGGGGGCGACCACTGAAGCTTTCTTT.

The CDR3 loop reads CASSERYNEQFF. The DNA for the CDR3 is TGTGCCAGCAGTGAAAGGTACAATGAGCAGTTCTTC. The rearrangement uses TRBV2 and TRBJ2-1; no firm D call. The CDR3 contains 12 residues. Per the germline V gene, CDR1 is SNHLY and CDR2 is FYNNEI. The V end lost 2 bases, the J end lost 4 bases, and 3 bases lay between the germline ends.